These 25 T cell receptor beta chains were all obtained from the same sample, sequenced in a study of T cells in Graves' hyperthyroidism and ophthalmopathy. RNA transcripts gave rise to amplified TCR beta CDR3 regions. Using the HTBI primer set, a first-round RT-PCR was run on the TCR CDR3. TCRdb used MiXCR to reprocess the multiplex PCR reads, holding one entry per CDR3 protein. The table lists roughly 500,000 distinct CDR3 sequences, around a fifth of them singletons. Sequencing was done on a sample of blood. The receptors come from a woman in her sixties or seventies with Graves' ophthalmopathy.

The rearrangement joins TRBV10-3 to TRBJ2-3, with D hard to call. V lost 6 bases and J 2 bases, leaving 12 bases between the germline ends. CDR1 ENHRY and CDR2 SYGVKD come from the germline V gene. This CDR3 comprises 14 residues. Written as DNA, the CDR3 is TGTGCCATCAGCCTTTCGACTGTCACAGATACGCAGTATTTT. Protein sequence: CAISLSTVTDTQYF.

This clonotype was counted many times. The CDR3: CATSKGTGRQETQYF. In nucleotides, the CDR3 is TGTGCCACCAGCAAAGGGACAGGGAGGCAAGAGACCCAGTACTTC. The genes are TRBV15 and TRBJ2-5; TRBD1 matches at 9 bases. The CDR3 is made up of 15 amino acids. Trimming at V came to 4 bases and at J to 2 bases, leaving 5 bases not matched to a gene. Germline loops: CDR1 LNHNV, CDR2 YYDKDF (reference sequence).

This clonotype occurred many times. This chain links TRBV7-2 with TRBJ2-3, with D maybe TRBD1 (6 bases). Germline CDR1 reads SGHTA; CDR2 reads FQGNSA. Deletions cut 0 bases from V and 6 bases from J, with 13 bases between. There are 15 residues in the CDR3. Here the CDR3 reads CASSLAGQASDTQYF. The CDR3 region has the DNA TGTGCCAGCAGCTTAGCGGGACAAGCTAGCGATACGCAGTATTTT.

This clonotype was picked up many times. The rearrangement links TRBV6-6 to TRBJ2-5; 9 nucleotides line up with TRBD1. The CDR3 runs 18 residues. V lost 0 bases and J lost 5; bases outside the gene matches: 13. Germline V gene data show CDR1 as MNHNY and CDR2 as SVGAGI (reference sequence). The CDR3 sequence: CASSYSTPGTGWEETQYF. The CDR3 nucleotides are TGTGCCAGCAGTTACTCGACACCCGGGACAGGGTGGGAGGAGACCCAGTACTTC.

In its sample, this clonotype was seen once. The rearrangement joins TRBV5-5 to TRBJ1-3; unclear D gene. The CDR3 has 14 residues. V was pared by 5 bases and J by 2 bases, with 11 bases between. Germline assignment: CDR1 SGHKS and CDR2 YYEKEE (reference sequence). Here the CDR3 DNA reads TGTGCCAGCAGTACCATAGGTGCTGGAAACACCATATATTTT. Encoded protein: CASSTIGAGNTIYF. Complete variable domain (other parts from reference TRBV5-5 and TRBJ1-3): DAGVTQSPTHLIKTRGQQVTLRCSPISGHKSVSWYQQVLGQGPQFIFQYYEKEERGRGNFPDRFSARQFPNYSSELNVNALLLGDSALYLCASSTIGAGNTIYFGEGSWLTVV.

This clonotype was counted ten times or more. This sequence joins TRBV2 and TRBJ2-1; tentative D call: TRBD2 (5 bases). Trimming took 6 bases from V and 0 from J, leaving 6 bases between them. Looked up from germline, CDR1 is SNHLY and CDR2 is FYNNEI. There are 13 residues in the CDR3. The CDR3 nucleotides are TGTGCCAGCAGACGGGACTCCTACAATGAGCAGTTCTTC. Its translation: CASRRDSYNEQFF.

This clonotype has just a few counts. V is TRBV14 and J is TRBJ2-1; no clear D. With 0 bases removed from V and 15 bases from J, the gap between germline ends came to 12 bases. Germline CDR1 and CDR2: SGHDN and FVKESK. This CDR3 is 12 amino acids long. CDR3 region: CASSQESRTPFF. In DNA form, the CDR3 reads TGTGCCAGCAGCCAAGAATCTAGGACGCCGTTCTTC.

The V call is TRBV6-2 or TRBV6-3, the J call TRBJ2-2; 9 bases are shared with TRBD2. The CDR3 contains 15 residues. The V and J ends lost 6 bases and 9 bases, in that order; junction bases with no gene match: 11. Germline CDR1 is MNHEY and CDR2 is SVGEGT. The CDR3 nucleotides read TGTGCCAGCAGGGTTAGCGGGAGTTTCAGCAGGGAGCTGTTTTTT. This encodes CASRVSGSFSRELFF.

The rearrangement joins TRBV6-2 or TRBV6-3 to TRBJ2-2, with TRBD1 matching over 9 bases. The V and J ends lost 5 bases and 5 bases, in that order; junction bases with no gene match: 9. Per the germline V gene, CDR1 is MNHEY and CDR2 is SVGEGT. The CDR3 runs to 16 residues. DNA of the CDR3: TGTGCCAGCAGTGCGGGACAGGGAGTTTATACCGGGGAGCTGTTTTTT. This gives the protein CASSAGQGVYTGELFF.

The rearrangement uses TRBV6-2 or TRBV6-3 and TRBJ2-1; 10 nucleotides line up with TRBD2. In germline, CDR1 is MNHEY, CDR2 SVGEGT. V lost 5 bases, J lost 6 bases, and 7 bases stayed unmatched. The CDR3 extends over 15 amino acids. CDR3 protein: CASSRASGSGNEQFF. As DNA, the CDR3 is TGTGCCAGCAGTAGAGCTAGCGGGAGTGGCAATGAGCAGTTCTTC.

Only a few counts were recorded for this clonotype. This chain links TRBV28 with TRBJ2-7, with TRBD2 matching over 11 bases. V gave up 5 bases and J gave up 0 bases; unmatched junction bases: 6. The CDR3 is 16 residues long. Germline-derived CDR1 and CDR2 are MDHEN and SYDVKM. For the CDR3, the DNA is TGTGCCAGCAGTCAATTGACTAGCGGGAACTCCTACGAGCAGTACTTC. Its protein product is CASSQLTSGNSYEQYF. Full variable domain (outside the CDR3, taken from reference TRBV28 and TRBJ2-7): DVKVTQSSRYLVKRTGEKVFLECVQDMDHENMFWYRQDPGLGLRLIYFSYDVKMKEKGDIPEGYSVSREKKERFSLILESASTNQTSMYLCASSQLTSGNSYEQYFGPGTRLTVT.

The V and J genes are TRBV10-2 and TRBJ1-2, with 7 bases identical to TRBD1. Germline V lookup: CDR1 WSHSY, CDR2 SAAADI. The CDR3 is 12 residues long. J lost 8 bases, V lost 7 bases, and 7 bases had no gene match. CDR3 bases: TGCGCCAGCACCGAGACAGGGCAAGGCTACACCTTC. Protein product: CASTETGQGYTF.

This chain links TRBV12-3 or TRBV12-4 with TRBJ1-2; no definite D call. The CDR3 totals 17 residues. Deletions cut 6 bases from V and 4 bases from J, with 24 bases between. Written as DNA, the CDR3 is TGTGCCAGCAGCCCCTCCAGACGCCTCCGACCCGGCTATGGCTACACCTTC. Translating gives CASSPSRRLRPGYGYTF.

V gene TRBV20-1 combines with J gene TRBJ2-7; D possibly corresponds to TRBD2 (6 bases). The V gene's germline CDR1 is DFQATT and CDR2 SNEGSKA (reference sequence). The V gene lost 5 bases and the J gene lost 7 bases, with 15 bases spanning the gap. The CDR3 length is 12 residues. DNA for the CDR3: TGCAGTGCTCACTATACGGGGGATGAGCAGTACTTC. Protein sequence: CSAHYTGDEQYF.

This clonotype came up a few times. J is TRBJ1-3 and V is TRBV19, with D perhaps TRBD1 (5 bases). With 5 bases removed from V and 3 bases from J, the gap between germline ends came to 20 bases. The CDR3 extends over 17 amino acids. Looked up from germline, CDR1 is LNHDA and CDR2 is SQIVND (reference sequence). The CDR3 here is CASSRLMEGTLGNTIYF. The DNA for the CDR3 is TGTGCCAGTAGTCGCCTTATGGAAGGGACCCTTGGAAACACCATATATTTT.

This clonotype was seen ten or more times. The chain has TRBV2 and TRBJ2-7; D gene unclear. CDR3 length equals 10 residues. V lost 5 bases, J lost 1 base, and 0 bases lay in between. Germline V gene sequence: CDR1 SNHLY, CDR2 FYNNEI. CDR3 DNA sequence: TGTGCCAGCAGTTCCTACGAGCAGTACTTC. This codes for CASSSYEQYF.

This clonotype was recorded a few times. This chain connects TRBV25-1 to TRBJ1-5; TRBD1 is a possible D gene (5 bases). CDR1 and CDR2 from the germline V gene are MGHDK and SYGVNS. CDR3 length: 14 amino acids. Trimming took 1 base from V and 7 from J, leaving 11 bases between them. In DNA form, the CDR3 reads TGTGCCAGCAGTGAATCAGGGATAGGACAGCCCCAGCATTTT. It is translated as CASSESGIGQPQHF.

This chain joins TRBV28 and TRBJ2-7; 10 bases match TRBD1. This CDR3 is built from 16 residues. Germline values: CDR1 MDHEN, CDR2 SYDVKM. Unmatched junction bases numbered 12, after V lost 4 bases and J lost 6 bases. CDR3 nucleotides: TGTGCCAGCAGTTACCGGACTCCGACAGGGGGCGGCGAGCAGTACTTC. This gives the protein CASSYRTPTGGGEQYF. Based on the CDR3 plus reference TRBV28 and TRBJ2-7, the full variable domain is DVKVTQSSRYLVKRTGEKVFLECVQDMDHENMFWYRQDPGLGLRLIYFSYDVKMKEKGDIPEGYSVSREKKERFSLILESASTNQTSMYLCASSYRTPTGGGEQYFGPGTRLTVT.

The table lists this clonotype with many counts. V gene TRBV12-5 combines with J gene TRBJ1-6; D not certain. The V end lost 4 bases, the J end lost 1 base, and 14 bases lay between the germline ends. The CDR3 runs to 17 residues. CDR1 is LGHNT and CDR2 is FRNRAP in the germline V gene. In DNA form, the CDR3 reads TGTGCTAGTGGTTACAACGCCGACCGGTCCTATAATTCACCCCTCCACTTT. This gives the protein CASGYNADRSYNSPLHF.

This clonotype was seen a few times. V is TRBV13 and J is TRBJ2-7; 7 bases align to TRBD2. This CDR3 spans 15 amino acids. CDR1 and CDR2 from the germline V gene are PRHDT and FYEKMQ (reference sequence). V dropped 5 bases and J dropped 4; count of bases not matched to a gene: 11. This chain's CDR3 is CASSEVASGPYEQYF. Here the CDR3 DNA reads TGTGCCAGCAGCGAAGTCGCTAGCGGCCCTTACGAGCAGTACTTC.

This clonotype was observed a few times. This chain connects TRBV13 to TRBJ2-1, with 9 bases fitting TRBD2. Germline trimming cut 2 bases from V and 12 bases from J; bases unmatched to any gene: 5. Germline lookup yields CDR1 PRHDT and CDR2 FYEKMQ (reference sequence). CDR3 length equals 13 residues. The DNA for the CDR3 is TGTGCCAGCAGCTTACGCGGGGGGGCAGGGCAGTTCTTC. Its protein is CASSLRGGAGQFF.

V usage is TRBV20-1 and J usage is TRBJ1-5, with D possibly TRBD1 on 5 matching bases. The CDR3 has 12 residues. From germline, CDR1 is DFQATT and CDR2 SNEGSKA (reference sequence). Between the trimmed V and J ends, which lost 0 bases and 8 bases, there was a span of 8 bases. The CDR3 sequence: CSAREGVEPQHF. The CDR3 DNA follows: TGCAGTGCTAGAGAGGGGGTTGAGCCCCAGCATTTT.

V and J are TRBV5-1 and TRBJ2-3; 12 bases map to TRBD2. J gave up 4 bases and V 6 bases, and 3 bases lay outside the gene matches. Germline V gene sequence: CDR1 SGHRS, CDR2 YFSETQ. The CDR3 contains 14 residues. The CDR3 is CASTRLAGADTQYF. As DNA, the CDR3 is TGCGCCAGCACCAGACTAGCGGGAGCAGATACGCAGTATTTT.

This clonotype was observed a handful of times. This chain connects TRBV28 to TRBJ2-6; D is perhaps TRBD1 or TRBD2 (5 bases each). The germline V gene encodes CDR1 MDHEN and CDR2 SYDVKM. Trimming left V 8 bases short and J 1 base short, with 15 bases between. The CDR3 has 16 amino acids. The CDR3 DNA is TGTGCCAGCTTCCCGAGGGGATTTTCTGGGGCCAACGTCCTGACTTTC. This encodes CASFPRGFSGANVLTF.

This clonotype was recorded many times. The chain uses TRBV24-1 and TRBJ2-7; D is tentatively TRBD1 or TRBD2 (5 bases each). CDR1 is KGHDR, CDR2 SFDVKD, per germline. The V and J ends lost 6 bases and 5 bases respectively, with 16 bases between them. This CDR3 region has 14 residues. The CDR3 DNA follows: TGTGCCACCAGTTTCCCAGGGAGAGGCCACGAGCAGTACTTC. It translates to CATSFPGRGHEQYF.